This T cell receptor beta chain was retrieved from a study of blood T cell repertoires in COVID-19. Study details: Whether acute or convalescent, the COVID-19 samples came from the United States, Italy and Spain.

CDR3 length equals 14 residues. Germline loops: CDR1 SGHNT, CDR2 YYREEE (reference sequence). The V end lost 0 bases, the J end lost 3 bases, and 10 bases lay between the germline ends. Study processing details: For nucleated cells, counts were estimated from reference gene primer amplification. Assay: immunoSEQ multiplex PCR; the TCRdb copy retains only in-frame clones and omits some. V, J and clone size derive from that table, while D and trimming were established from the DNA sequence. The sample has approximately 300,000 clones, approximately 90% seen once. This clone was seen just once. The sample consisted of PBMCs or T cells enriched from blood (not recorded which). This TCR derives from a woman younger than 45 who had been exposed to COVID-19. The chain uses TRBV5-4 and TRBJ2-7, with no clear D. As DNA, the CDR3 is TGTGCCAGCAGCTTGGCAACGCGGATCTACGAGCAGTACTTC. This codes for CASSLATRIYEQYF.